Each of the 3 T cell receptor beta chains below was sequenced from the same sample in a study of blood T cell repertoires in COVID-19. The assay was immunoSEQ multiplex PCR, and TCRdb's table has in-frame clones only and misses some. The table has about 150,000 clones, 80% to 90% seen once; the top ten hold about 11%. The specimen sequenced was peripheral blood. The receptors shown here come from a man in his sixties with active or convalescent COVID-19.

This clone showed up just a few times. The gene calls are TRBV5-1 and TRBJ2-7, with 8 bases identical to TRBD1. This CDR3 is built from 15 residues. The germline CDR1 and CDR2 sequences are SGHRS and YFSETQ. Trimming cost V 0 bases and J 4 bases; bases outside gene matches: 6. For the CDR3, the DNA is TGCGCCAGCAGCTTGGGGCAGGGGGCAACGTACGAGCAGTACTTC. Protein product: CASSLGQGATYEQYF.

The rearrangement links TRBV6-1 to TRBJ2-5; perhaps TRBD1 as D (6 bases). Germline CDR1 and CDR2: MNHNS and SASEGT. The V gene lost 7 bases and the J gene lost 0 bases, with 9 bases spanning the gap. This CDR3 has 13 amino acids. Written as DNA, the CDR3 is TGTGCCAGCATCGGACAGCACCAAGAGACCCAGTACTTC. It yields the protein CASIGQHQETQYF.

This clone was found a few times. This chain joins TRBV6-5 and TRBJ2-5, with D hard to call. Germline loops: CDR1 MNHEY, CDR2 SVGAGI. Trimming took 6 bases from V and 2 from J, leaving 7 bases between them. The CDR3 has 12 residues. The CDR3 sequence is CASRPQQETQYF. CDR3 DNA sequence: TGTGCCAGCAGGCCACAGCAAGAGACCCAGTACTTC.